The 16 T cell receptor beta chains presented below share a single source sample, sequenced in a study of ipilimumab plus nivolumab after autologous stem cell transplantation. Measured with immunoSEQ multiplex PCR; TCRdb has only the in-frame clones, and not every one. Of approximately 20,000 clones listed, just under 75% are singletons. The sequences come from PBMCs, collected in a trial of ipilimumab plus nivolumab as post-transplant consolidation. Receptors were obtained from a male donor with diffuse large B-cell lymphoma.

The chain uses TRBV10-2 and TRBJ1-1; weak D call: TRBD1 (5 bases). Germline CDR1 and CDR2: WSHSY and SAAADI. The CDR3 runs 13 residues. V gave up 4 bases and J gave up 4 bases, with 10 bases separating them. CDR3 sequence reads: CASSGQGGTEAFF. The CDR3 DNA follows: TGCGCCAGCAGTGGGCAGGGAGGCACTGAAGCTTTCTTT.

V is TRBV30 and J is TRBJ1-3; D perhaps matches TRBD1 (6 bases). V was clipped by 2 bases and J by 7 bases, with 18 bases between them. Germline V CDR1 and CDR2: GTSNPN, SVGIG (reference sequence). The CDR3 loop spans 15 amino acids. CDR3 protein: CAWSTTGNLLNTIYF. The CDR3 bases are TGTGCCTGGAGTACAACAGGGAACTTATTGAACACCATATATTTT.

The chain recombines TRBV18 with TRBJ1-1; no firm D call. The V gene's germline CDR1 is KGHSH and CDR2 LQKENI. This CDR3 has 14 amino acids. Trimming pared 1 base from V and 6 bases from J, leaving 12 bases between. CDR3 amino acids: CASSPRIFLSEAFF. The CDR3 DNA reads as TGTGCCAGCTCACCACGCATCTTCCTCTCTGAAGCTTTCTTT.

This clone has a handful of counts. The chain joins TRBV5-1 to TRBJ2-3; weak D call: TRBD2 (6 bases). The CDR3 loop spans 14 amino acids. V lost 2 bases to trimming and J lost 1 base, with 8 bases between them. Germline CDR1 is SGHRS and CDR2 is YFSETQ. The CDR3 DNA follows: TGCGCCAGCAGCTTCCCGGGAGGCACAGATACGCAGTATTTT. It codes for CASSFPGGTDTQYF. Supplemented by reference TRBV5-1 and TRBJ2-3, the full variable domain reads KAGVTQTPRYLIKTRGQQVTLSCSPISGHRSVSWYQQTPGQGLQFLFEYFSETQRNKGNFPGRFSGRQFSNSRSEMNVSTLELGDSALYLCASSFPGGTDTQYFGPGTRLTVL.

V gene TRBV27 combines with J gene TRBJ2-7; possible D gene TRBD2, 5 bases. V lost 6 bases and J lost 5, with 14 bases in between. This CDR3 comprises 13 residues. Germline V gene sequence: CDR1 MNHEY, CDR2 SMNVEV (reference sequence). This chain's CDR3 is CASRLAREHEQYF. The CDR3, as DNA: TGTGCCAGCAGACTCGCCCGGGAACACGAGCAGTACTTC.

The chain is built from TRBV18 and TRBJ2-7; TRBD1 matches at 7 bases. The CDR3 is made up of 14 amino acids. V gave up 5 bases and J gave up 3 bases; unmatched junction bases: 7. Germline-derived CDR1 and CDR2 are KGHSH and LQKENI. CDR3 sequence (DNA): TGTGCCAGCTCAACCGACAGGGCGAACTACGAGCAGTACTTC. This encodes CASSTDRANYEQYF.

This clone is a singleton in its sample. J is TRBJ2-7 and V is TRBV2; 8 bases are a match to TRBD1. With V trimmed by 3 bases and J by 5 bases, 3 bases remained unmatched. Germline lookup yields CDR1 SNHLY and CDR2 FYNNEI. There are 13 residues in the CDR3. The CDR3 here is CASSEDRDHEQYF. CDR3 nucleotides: TGTGCCAGCAGTGAGGACAGGGACCACGAGCAGTACTTC.

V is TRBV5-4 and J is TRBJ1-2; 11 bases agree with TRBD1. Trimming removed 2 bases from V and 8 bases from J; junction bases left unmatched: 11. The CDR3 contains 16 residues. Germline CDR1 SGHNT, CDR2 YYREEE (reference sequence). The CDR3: CASSFGGQGVWKGYTF. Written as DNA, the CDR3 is TGTGCCAGCAGCTTTGGGGGACAGGGGGTTTGGAAAGGCTACACCTTC.

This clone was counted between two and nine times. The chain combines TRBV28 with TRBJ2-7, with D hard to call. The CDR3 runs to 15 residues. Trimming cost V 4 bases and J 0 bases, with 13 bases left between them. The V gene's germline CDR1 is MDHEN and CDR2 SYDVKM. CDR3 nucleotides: TGTGCCAGCAGTTCACACCGATCGAGCTCCTACGAGCAGTACTTC. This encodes CASSSHRSSSYEQYF.

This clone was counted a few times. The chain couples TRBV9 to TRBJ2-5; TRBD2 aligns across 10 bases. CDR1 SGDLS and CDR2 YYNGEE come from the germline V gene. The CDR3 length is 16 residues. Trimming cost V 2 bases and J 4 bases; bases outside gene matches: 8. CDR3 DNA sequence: TGTGCCAGCAGCGTTATGAGCGGGGGGGCCGGAGAGACCCAGTACTTC. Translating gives CASSVMSGGAGETQYF.

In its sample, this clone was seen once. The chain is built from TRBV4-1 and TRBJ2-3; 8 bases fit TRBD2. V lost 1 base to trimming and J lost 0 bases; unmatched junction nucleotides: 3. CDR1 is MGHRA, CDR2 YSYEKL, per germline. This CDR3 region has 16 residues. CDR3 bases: TGCGCCAGCAGCCAAGTAGCGGGACTGAGCACAGATACGCAGTATTTT. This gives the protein CASSQVAGLSTDTQYF.

CDR3 coding DNA: TGTGCCAGCAGCGGGACCGCCTCCAATGAGCAGTTCTTC. It is translated as CASSGTASNEQFF. The chain couples TRBV27 to TRBJ2-1; D may correspond to TRBD1 or TRBD2 (5 bases each). Trimming shortened V by 6 bases and J by 6 bases, and 12 bases separated the two germline ends. CDR1 is MNHEY and CDR2 is SMNVEV in the germline V gene (reference sequence). The CDR3 contains 13 residues.

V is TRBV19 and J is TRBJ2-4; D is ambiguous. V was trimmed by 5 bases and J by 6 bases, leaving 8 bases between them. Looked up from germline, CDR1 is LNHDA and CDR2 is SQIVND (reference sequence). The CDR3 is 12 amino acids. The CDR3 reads CASSPRLNIQYF. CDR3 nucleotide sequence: TGTGCCAGTAGTCCCCGGCTAAACATTCAGTACTTC.

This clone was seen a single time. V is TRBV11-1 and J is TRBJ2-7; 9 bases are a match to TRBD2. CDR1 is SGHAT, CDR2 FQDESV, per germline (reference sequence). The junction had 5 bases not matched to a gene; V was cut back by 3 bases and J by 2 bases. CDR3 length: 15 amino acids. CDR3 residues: CASSFGAGGTYEQYF. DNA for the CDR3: TGTGCCAGCAGCTTCGGAGCGGGAGGAACCTACGAGCAGTACTTC.

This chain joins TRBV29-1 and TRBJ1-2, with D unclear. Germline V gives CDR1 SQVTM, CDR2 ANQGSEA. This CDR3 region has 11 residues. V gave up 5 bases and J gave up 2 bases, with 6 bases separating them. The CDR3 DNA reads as TGCAGCGTTCACGGAAACTATGGCTACACCTTC. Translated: CSVHGNYGYTF.

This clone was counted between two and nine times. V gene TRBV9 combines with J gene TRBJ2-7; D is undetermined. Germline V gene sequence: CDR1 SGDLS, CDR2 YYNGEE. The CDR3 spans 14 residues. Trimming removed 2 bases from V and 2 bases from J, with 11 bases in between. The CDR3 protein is CASSVEWEPYEQYF. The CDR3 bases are TGTGCCAGCAGCGTTGAGTGGGAACCCTACGAGCAGTACTTC. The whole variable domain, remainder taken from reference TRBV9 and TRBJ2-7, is DSGVTQTPKHLITATGQRVTLRCSPRSGDLSVYWYQQSLDQGLQFLIQYYNGEERAKGNILERFSAQQFPDLHSELNLSSLELGDSALYFCASSVEWEPYEQYFGPGTRLTVT.